The rows below give T cell receptor beta chains drawn from one sample of a study of blood T cell repertoires in COVID-19. The assay was immunoSEQ multiplex PCR, and TCRdb's table has in-frame clones only and misses some. The sample has 89,000 or so clones, about 89% seen once. Sequencing was performed on peripheral blood. The receptors were gathered from a man aged 45-65 years with COVID-19, enrolled during active disease. CDR3s include the opening cysteine and the closing phenylalanine or tryptophan. Fields, in order: CDR3 protein, CDR3 DNA, clone size, V gene, D gene, J gene. The D gene is left open where the match is weak. Size tells how often a clone was seen (once, few, many) or the class of an expanded clone, and some rows leave it out.

CASSQGLAGAQETQYF	TGCGCCAGCAGCCAGGGACTAGCGGGGGCCCAAGAGACCCAGTACTTC	NA	TRBV5-1	TRBD2	TRBJ2-5
CASSPGGLNTYEQYF	TGTGCCAGCAGCCCAGGGGGTCTTAACACCTACGAGCAGTACTTC	once	TRBV7-9	TRBD1	TRBJ2-7
CASSLSGGNYEQYF	TGTGCCAGCAGCCTTAGCGGGGGGAACTACGAGCAGTACTTC	NA	TRBV7-9	TRBD2	TRBJ2-7
CASSEGQSDPYEQYF	TGTGCCAGCAGTGAGGGACAATCGGACCCCTACGAGCAGTACTTC	NA	TRBV6-1	NA	TRBJ2-7
CASSLNQGNQPQHF	TGTGCCAGCAGCTTAAACCAGGGGAATCAGCCCCAGCATTTT	NA	TRBV7-3	NA	TRBJ1-5
CASTGGITEAFF	TGTGCCAGCACCGGGGGGATCACTGAAGCTTTCTTT	NA	TRBV7-9	NA	TRBJ1-1
CASRPGLGDNEQFF	TGTGCCAGCAGACCGGGACTGGGCGACAATGAGCAGTTCTTC	NA	TRBV27	NA	TRBJ2-1
CASSQSGQVLRVGSEKLFF	TGCGCCAGCAGCCAGAGCGGACAGGTCCTAAGGGTAGGAAGCGAAAAACTGTTTTTT	NA	TRBV5-1	TRBD1	TRBJ1-4
CASSAIWRGGRGTQYF	TGTGCCAGCAGTGCCATTTGGCGGGGGGGCCGAGGGACCCAGTACTTC	NA	TRBV6-4	TRBD2	TRBJ2-5
CASSPSLGLAGREQFF	TGTGCCAGCAGCCCCTCCCTCGGGCTAGCGGGGCGTGAGCAGTTCTTC	NA	TRBV7-9	TRBD2	TRBJ2-1
CASSSGTGAYEQYF	TGTGCCAGTAGTTCCGGGACAGGGGCCTACGAGCAGTACTTC	NA	TRBV19	TRBD1	TRBJ2-7
CASSQDRGPQHF	TGCGCCAGCAGCCAAGATCGGGGGCCCCAGCATTTT	NA	TRBV4-1	NA	TRBJ1-5
CASSLGTGGHNQPQHF	TGCGCCAGCAGCTTGGGGACAGGGGGACACAATCAGCCCCAGCATTTT	NA	TRBV5-1	TRBD1	TRBJ1-5
CAWKQGGGNTIYF	TGTGCCTGGAAACAGGGCGGGGGAAACACCATATATTTT	NA	TRBV30	NA	TRBJ1-3
CASSETGTGELFF	TGCGCCAGCAGTGAGACAGGGACGGGGGAGCTGTTTTTT	NA	TRBV10-1	NA	TRBJ2-2
CASSVGGGAVIYNEQFF	TGTGCCAGCAGCGTAGGGGGCGGGGCCGTTATTTACAATGAGCAGTTCTTC	NA	TRBV9	NA	TRBJ2-1
CASSLGGRGEGETQYF	TGCGCCAGCAGCTTGGGGGGGCGGGGGGAAGGAGAGACCCAGTACTTC	NA	TRBV5-1	TRBD2	TRBJ2-5
CASSLGRGPGNTIYF	TGTGCCAGCAGCTTGGGGAGGGGTCCTGGAAACACCATATATTTT	NA	TRBV5-4	NA	TRBJ1-3
CASSVAGSTDTQYF	TGTGCCAGCAGCGTAGCGGGTAGCACAGATACGCAGTATTTT	NA	TRBV9	NA	TRBJ2-3
CASSLEGANIQYF	TGTGCCAGCAGTTTGGAGGGGGCGAACATTCAGTACTTC	once	TRBV12-3/TRBV12-4	NA	TRBJ2-4
CASSQDLTGATDTQYF	TGTGCCAGCAGCCAAGATCTGACAGGGGCTACAGATACGCAGTATTTT	few	TRBV4-2	TRBD1	TRBJ2-3
CASSFERGEAFF	TGTGCCAGCAGCTTTGAAAGAGGGGAAGCTTTCTTT	NA	TRBV11-3	NA	TRBJ1-1
CASSPGQGFQPQHF	TGTGCCAGCTCACCAGGCCAGGGATTTCAGCCCCAGCATTTT	NA	TRBV18	NA	TRBJ1-5
CASSLASHYGYTF	TGTGCCAGCAGTTTGGCCAGTCACTATGGCTACACCTTC	once	TRBV28	NA	TRBJ1-2
CASSQDANGGMETQYF	TGCGCCAGCAGCCAAGATGCAAACGGAGGGATGGAGACCCAGTACTTC	NA	TRBV4-1	NA	TRBJ2-5
CASSVTGTGGSPLHF	TGTGCCAGCAGCGTTACCGGGACAGGGGGTTCACCCCTCCACTTT	NA	TRBV9	TRBD1	TRBJ1-6
CASSVEGTGGGGNTIYF	TGTGCCAGCAGCGTAGAAGGGACAGGGGGTGGTGGAAACACCATATATTTT	NA	TRBV9	TRBD1	TRBJ1-3
CASSDRKGLGGNEQYF	TGTGCCAGCAGCGATAGGAAGGGACTGGGAGGCAACGAGCAGTACTTC	NA	TRBV5-8	NA	TRBJ2-7
CASSPTGPGYTF	TGTGCCAGCAGTCCAACAGGGCCTGGCTACACCTTC	NA	TRBV28	NA	TRBJ1-2
CASRPRDSSGELFF	TGTGCCAGCAGGCCACGGGACAGTTCCGGGGAGCTGTTTTTT	NA	TRBV7-9	TRBD1	TRBJ2-2
CASSAQGYGNTIYF	TGTGCCAGCAGCGCACAGGGGTACGGAAACACCATATATTTT	NA	TRBV9	TRBD1	TRBJ1-3
CASSAVFGTGELFF	TGTGCCAGCAGCGCGGTGTTTGGCACCGGGGAGCTGTTTTTT	few	TRBV9	NA	TRBJ2-2
CATSREDRGSNEQYF	TGTGCCACCAGCAGAGAGGACAGGGGTAGCAACGAGCAGTACTTC	NA	TRBV15	TRBD1	TRBJ2-7
CASSFGDRGSKGEKLFF	TGTGCCAGCAGCTTTGGAGACAGGGGGTCTAAGGGAGAAAAACTGTTTTTT	NA	TRBV5-4	TRBD1	TRBJ1-4
CAGNRVTNEKLFF	TGTGCCGGCAACAGGGTAACTAATGAAAAACTGTTTTTT	NA	TRBV30	NA	TRBJ1-4